This T cell receptor beta chain came from a study of blood T cell repertoires in COVID-19 (dated by TCRdb to 2019 to 2021). For the study in its entirety: Samples covering the acute and convalescent phases of COVID-19 were provided by collaborators in the United States, Italy and Spain. The repertoires were made available in a free public database intended to serve as a resource for research on the immune response to SARS-CoV-2. The samples were drawn from the first 160 participants of the ongoing ImmuneRACE study and from 1,200 or so subjects provided by 6 global collaborators. The material from the prospective study consisted of cDNA or gDNA derived from T cells, B-cell-depleted T cells, or PBMCs. The sample metadata nearly always contained a de-identified subject ID, COVID-19 status, age in years and sex. Deeply sampled blood TCRbeta repertoires from subjects exposed to, actively infected with, or recovered from COVID-19 were included in the dataset. Where HLA class I and class II types were available, the types were taken from metadata supplied by the sample provider, not from assay-based typing. The paper as a whole reports these results and caveats: Clinical and demographic metadata were provided uncurated, with the amount varying by source and participant.

TCRbeta CDR3 regions were amplified from genomic DNA by means of the immunoSEQ Assay, a bias-controlled multiplex PCR. Per the source publication's procedure: Nucleated cell counts per sample were estimated from amplification of reference gene primers within the assay. To quantify the absolute abundance of each unique TCRbeta CDR3 rearrangement, sequence reads were collapsed and filtered. For each sample, productive Simpson clonality was calculated as the square root of Simpson's diversity index across productive rearrangements. The immuneACCESS repertoire file appears here via TCRdb, limited to in-frame rearrangements. These files lack a portion of the clones; in checked studies, under half of the deficit traces to unresolved V genes, and the cause of the others is not known. Clone size and V and J calls were adopted from that table, with D and trimming inferred from the DNA. A total of about 63,000 clones appear in this sample, approximately 81% of them only once. Around 4% of the sample lies in the top ten.

Note on this clone: No cognate antigen has been identified for it. No per-base quality is available; no much larger clone lies one base away.

Participants in the prospective study were enrolled through a virtual design, were aged 18 to 89 years, and lived in roughly 24 United States geographic areas. In the prospective study, cohorts were assigned on the basis of participant-reported clinical history obtained from a screening survey and a study questionnaire. Each participant in the prospective study had whole blood, serum and a nasopharyngeal or oropharyngeal swab collected by mobile phlebotomists. Additional blood draws and questionnaires over an approximately two-month period could optionally be provided by prospective study participants. Before DNA extraction, prospective study blood samples were shipped either frozen or at room temperature. Here V drops 3 bases and J drops 2 bases, and the junction holds 3 bases not matched to any gene. Per the germline V gene (reference sequence), SEHNR is the CDR1 and FQNEAQ is the CDR2. The CDR3 starts with the cysteine, ends with the phenylalanine, and has 14 residues. Only the CDR3 portion is preserved as DNA: 42 bases, with reading frame beginning at the first base.

Sequencing was carried out using PBMCs or T cells enriched from blood (not recorded which). The receptor was isolated from a woman aged 35 to 49 with acute COVID-19. Recombination connected TRBV7-9 to TRBJ2-5; TRBD1 agrees with 7 junctional bases. The bases are TGTGCCAGCAGCTTCGACAGGGAACAAGAGACCCAGTACTTC. Its coded protein is CASSFDREQETQYF. With all but the CDR3 taken from the reference TRBV7-9 and TRBJ2-5 genes, the full variable domain is: DTGVSQNPRHKITKRGQNVTFRCDPISEHNRLYWYRQTLGQGPEFLTYFQNEAQLEKSRLLSDRFSAERPKGSFSTLEIQRTEQGDSAMYLCASSFDREQETQYFGPGTRLLVL.